Detailed here is one TCR beta chain. The table came from immunoSEQ multiplex PCR; TCRdb's copy has only in-frame clones and leaves some out. Of a few hundred thousand clones listed, about 90% were seen once; the top ten hold approximately 3.1%. Trimming at V came to 0 bases and at J to 4 bases, leaving 2 bases not matched to a gene. This CDR3 is built from 14 residues. Germline lookup yields CDR1 SGHRS and CDR2 YFSETQ. These data belong to a study of blood T cell repertoires in COVID-19. This receptor was identified in a woman in her twenties or thirties who had recovered from COVID-19. This chain links TRBV5-1 with TRBJ2-5; 8 bases are shared with TRBD2. The sequenced sample was PBMCs or T cells enriched from blood (not recorded which). The CDR3 loop is CASSLDLAGETQYF. CDR3 in DNA: TGCGCCAGCAGCTTGGACCTAGCGGGAGAGACCCAGTACTTC.